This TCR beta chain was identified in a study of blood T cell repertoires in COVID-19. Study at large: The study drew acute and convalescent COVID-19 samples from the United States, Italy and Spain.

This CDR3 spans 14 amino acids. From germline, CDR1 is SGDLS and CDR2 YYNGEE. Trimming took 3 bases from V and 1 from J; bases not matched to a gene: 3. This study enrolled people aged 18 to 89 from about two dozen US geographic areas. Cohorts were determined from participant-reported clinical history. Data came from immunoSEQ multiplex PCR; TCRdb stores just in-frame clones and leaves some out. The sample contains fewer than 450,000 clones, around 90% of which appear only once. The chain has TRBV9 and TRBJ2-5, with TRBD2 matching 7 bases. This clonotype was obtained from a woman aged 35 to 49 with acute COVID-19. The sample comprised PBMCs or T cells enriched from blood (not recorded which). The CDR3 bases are TGTGCCAGCAGCGGAGCGGGGAGCCAAGAGACCCAGTACTTC. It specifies CASSGAGSQETQYF.